The 21 T cell receptor beta chains presented below share a single source sample, sequenced in a study of blood T cells in healthy people across ages. Through a sample-barcoded 5' primer and a J-beta primer mix, a second PCR was run for roughly 6 to 11 cycles. MiXCR, applied by TCRdb to the 5' RACE reads, yields one record per CDR3 protein. The sample yields some 860,000 distinct CDR3 sequences, more than 50% seen once. The sequenced material came from blood. The receptor source for this set is a man between 35 and 55 years old in good health.

This clonotype has a single count. The V call is TRBV3-1, the J call TRBJ1-5; D call uncertain. The CDR3 runs to 17 residues. V was clipped by 0 bases and J by 1 base, with 13 bases between them. Germline CDR1 reads LGHDT; CDR2 reads YNNKEL (reference sequence). This CDR3 reads CASSQDLGVSSNQPQHF. The CDR3 DNA is TGTGCCAGCAGCCAAGATTTGGGTGTGAGCAGCAATCAGCCCCAGCATTTT.

V is TRBV3-1 and J is TRBJ2-1, with D perhaps matching TRBD2 (6 bases). Trimming shortened V by 2 bases and J by 10 bases, and 18 bases separated the two germline ends. This CDR3 spans 15 amino acids. CDR1 and CDR2 from the germline V gene are LGHDT and YNNKEL (reference sequence). DNA of the CDR3: TGTGCCAGCAGCCAACAACCCCGGGACTTCCTCGAGCAGTTCTTC. Protein: CASSQQPRDFLEQFF.

In nucleotides, the CDR3 is TGCGCCAGCAGCCACGTCGCTGCCACAGATACGCAGTATTTT. Its protein product is CASSHVAATDTQYF. The J gene is TRBJ2-3, the V gene TRBV5-1; no reliable D call. The CDR3 sequence is 14 residues long. Between the trimmed V and J ends, which lost 4 bases and 2 bases, there was a span of 11 bases. CDR1 and CDR2 (germline): SGHRS, YFSETQ.

The chain joins TRBV7-2 to TRBJ2-7; D may be TRBD2 (5 bases). The CDR3 is 15 amino acids. From germline, CDR1 is SGHTA and CDR2 FQGNSA. The V end was cut by 1 base, the J end by 0 bases, with 10 bases between. DNA of the CDR3: TGTGCCAGCAGCTTAGGAATGGGGAGCTCCTACGAGCAGTACTTC. Protein: CASSLGMGSSYEQYF.

The table lists this clonotype with a count of one. The chain links TRBV20-1 to TRBJ1-1; D remains ambiguous. The CDR3 totals 13 residues. V was shortened by 6 bases and J by 0 bases, with 11 bases between the two germline ends. Germline V gives CDR1 DFQATT, CDR2 SNEGSKA (reference sequence). CDR3 sequence (DNA): TGCAGTGCCGGGCCCAAAATGAACACTGAAGCTTTCTTT. Translated, it gives CSAGPKMNTEAFF.

Ten or more counts support this clonotype. The chain has TRBV4-2 and TRBJ2-7, with no clear D. Germline CDR1 reads LGHNA; CDR2 reads YNFKEQ. The CDR3 runs to 13 residues. Trimming removed 3 bases at V and 0 bases at J, with 6 bases between. The CDR3 protein is CASSQPSSYEQYF. The DNA for the CDR3 is TGTGCCAGCAGCCAGCCGAGCTCCTACGAGCAGTACTTC.

The rearrangement uses TRBV24-1 and TRBJ2-5; D call uncertain. The V gene's germline CDR1 is KGHDR and CDR2 SFDVKD. V was cut by 7 bases and J by 0 bases, with 11 bases left in between. This CDR3 is built from 14 residues. DNA of the CDR3: TGTGCCACCAGCGACACGTCGTACCAAGAGACCCAGTACTTC. It encodes CATSDTSYQETQYF.

The chain carries TRBV7-2 and TRBJ2-1, with 7 bases lining up with TRBD2. The CDR3 extends over 17 amino acids. The germline CDR1 and CDR2 sequences are SGHTA and FQGNSA. The J segment lost 8 bases and the V segment lost 3 bases, leaving 16 bases of the junction unmatched. This CDR3 reads CASSFLSGIPGRDEQFF. The CDR3 nucleotides read TGTGCCAGCAGCTTCCTCAGCGGGATTCCCGGTAGGGATGAGCAGTTCTTC. Together with reference TRBV7-2 and TRBJ2-1, the CDR3 gives the full variable domain: GAGVSQSPSNKVTEKGKDVELRCDPISGHTALYWYRQSLGQGLEFLIYFQGNSAPDKSGLPSDRFSAERTGGSVSTLTIQRTQQEDSAVYLCASSFLSGIPGRDEQFFGPGTRLTVL.

This clonotype was observed once. The chain is built from TRBV5-1 and TRBJ2-5; D possibly corresponds to TRBD1 (6 bases). CDR3 length equals 17 residues. V lost 2 bases and J lost 3, with 20 bases in between. Germline assignment: CDR1 SGHRS and CDR2 YFSETQ. The CDR3 nucleotides are TGCGCCAGCAGCTTTGGCAGGGGCCGCCCGCAAGAAGAGACCCAGTACTTC. As protein: CASSFGRGRPQEETQYF. The full variable domain, its missing parts supplied by reference TRBV5-1 and TRBJ2-5, is KAGVTQTPRYLIKTRGQQVTLSCSPISGHRSVSWYQQTPGQGLQFLFEYFSETQRNKGNFPGRFSGRQFSNSRSEMNVSTLELGDSALYLCASSFGRGRPQEETQYFGPGTRLLVL.

The DNA of the CDR3 is TGTGCCAGCAGCTTTTTCTTGCGGCGGAACCGACTTAAACGATCCTACAATGAGCAGTTCTTC. It specifies CASSFFLRRNRLKRSYNEQFF. The V call is TRBV11-2, the J call TRBJ2-1; D unresolved. Trimming shortened V by 3 bases and J by 1 base, and 28 bases separated the two germline ends. CDR3 size: 21 residues. Germline CDR1 SGHAT, CDR2 FQNNGV.

The rearrangement links TRBV9 to TRBJ2-5, with D possibly being TRBD2 (6 bases). Germline V gene data show CDR1 as SGDLS and CDR2 as YYNGEE. V was shortened by 4 bases and J by 5 bases, with 18 bases between the two germline ends. CDR3 length: 15 amino acids. CDR3 nucleotide sequence: TGTGCCAGCAGCCCCCGGGGGATCTTGGGGGAGACCCAGTACTTC. This translates into CASSPRGILGETQYF. The entire variable domain, with the rest obtained from reference TRBV9 and TRBJ2-5, is as follows: DSGVTQTPKHLITATGQRVTLRCSPRSGDLSVYWYQQSLDQGLQFLIQYYNGEERAKGNILERFSAQQFPDLHSELNLSSLELGDSALYFCASSPRGILGETQYFGPGTRLLVL.

This clonotype occurred a few times. One end of the junction does not line up with germline, which may come from a read error. The chain joins TRBV12-3 or TRBV12-4 to TRBJ2-3; 11 bases align to TRBD2. The CDR3 is 15 amino acids. CDR3 in amino acids: CASSVAGGLADTQYF. The CDR3, as DNA: TGTGCCAGCAGTGTAGCGGGAGGGTTGGCAGATACGCAGTATTTT.

The chain joins TRBV6-5 to TRBJ1-2; TRBD1 is a possible D gene (5 bases). V gave up 8 bases and J gave up 8 bases, with 24 bases separating them. The CDR3 is 15 amino acids. Germline values: CDR1 MNHEY, CDR2 SVGAGI. The CDR3 region is CASFGYGARSEGYTF. In DNA, the CDR3 is TGTGCCAGCTTTGGTTACGGGGCCCGATCGGAAGGCTACACCTTC.

This rearrangement joins TRBV20-1 to TRBJ2-1; 8 positions agree with TRBD1. Germline CDR1 DFQATT, CDR2 SNEGSKA (reference sequence). Trimming cost V 3 bases and J 3 bases; bases outside gene matches: 4. The CDR3 consists of 14 residues. The CDR3 DNA reads as TGCAGTGCTAGCCTCGGGACAGGCTACAATGAGCAGTTCTTC. It is translated as CSASLGTGYNEQFF.

This clonotype came up a few times. This sequence joins TRBV20-1 and TRBJ2-7, with D possibly being TRBD1 or TRBD2 (5 bases each). The V gene's germline CDR1 is DFQATT and CDR2 SNEGSKA (reference sequence). There are 12 residues in the CDR3. Trimming left V 5 bases short and J 4 bases short, with 12 bases between. The CDR3 nucleotides are TGCAGTGCTGCCAGTGAGGGGTACGAGCAGTACTTC. It translates to CSAASEGYEQYF.

The CDR3 loop is CASSLRSWGNNSPLHF. The CDR3 DNA reads as TGTGCCAGCAGCTTACGGTCTTGGGGGAATAATTCACCCCTCCACTTT. The chain recombines TRBV7-3 with TRBJ1-6; a weak D match, TRBD1 (5 bases). With 2 bases removed from V and 5 bases from J, the gap between germline ends came to 13 bases. The CDR3 extends over 16 amino acids. Germline assignment: CDR1 SGHTA and CDR2 FQGTGA.

The chain carries TRBV29-1 and TRBJ2-7, with D perhaps matching TRBD1 (6 bases). The CDR3 covers 12 residues. The germline V gene has CDR1 SQVTM and CDR2 ANQGSEA. V was shortened by 7 bases and J by 2 bases, with 12 bases between the two germline ends. For the CDR3, the DNA is TGCAGCGCCCGGACAGAGCCCTACGAGCAGTACTTC. Protein product: CSARTEPYEQYF.

This clonotype was picked up a small number of times. The rearrangement uses TRBV27 and TRBJ2-7; TRBD1 agrees at 10 bases. V lost 5 bases, J lost 2 bases, and 3 bases stayed unmatched. The CDR3 runs to 14 residues. Germline V gene lookup returns CDR1 MNHEY and CDR2 SMNVEV (reference sequence). Here the CDR3 reads CASSTGTGAYEQYF. CDR3 coding DNA: TGTGCCAGCAGTACCGGGACAGGGGCCTACGAGCAGTACTTC.

The chain joins TRBV4-3 to TRBJ1-2, with D unclear. Germline assignment: CDR1 LGHNA and CDR2 YSLEER. This CDR3 spans 16 amino acids. V lost 0 bases and J lost 6, with 17 bases in between. The chain's CDR3 is CASSQDGRIPADGYTF. The CDR3 DNA is TGCGCCAGCAGCCAAGATGGTCGGATCCCGGCCGATGGCTACACCTTC.

This clonotype has a count of ten or more. The chain couples TRBV2 to TRBJ1-2; D possibly corresponds to TRBD1 (6 bases). The CDR3 covers 15 residues. The V end lost 0 bases, the J end lost 6 bases, and 14 bases lay between the germline ends. The germline V gene has CDR1 SNHLY and CDR2 FYNNEI. The DNA for the CDR3 is TGTGCCAGCAGTGAAGCGCTAGCAGGGGTCAATGGCTACACCTTC. It yields the protein CASSEALAGVNGYTF.

The rearrangement uses TRBV5-1 and TRBJ2-3; weak D call: TRBD1 (5 bases). V lost 3 bases to trimming and J lost 4 bases, with 12 bases between them. The germline V gene encodes CDR1 SGHRS and CDR2 YFSETQ. The CDR3 covers 14 residues. CDR3 DNA sequence: TGCGCCAGCAGCTCGCCCAGGGTTTCAGATACGCAGTATTTT. Translated: CASSSPRVSDTQYF.